This TCR beta chain derives from a study of cytotoxic CD8 clonotypes in ibrutinib-treated CLL. Broader study findings: Against age-matched healthy donors, baseline clonality ran higher and tracked circulating CD8+ T-cell counts.

This clone has only a few counts. The antigen remains unidentified. Germline CDR1 and CDR2: SGDLS and YYNGEE. Trimming shortened V by 4 bases and J by 7 bases, and 24 bases separated the two germline ends. CDR3 size: 17 residues. Measured with immunoSEQ multiplex PCR; TCRdb has only the in-frame clones, and not every one. The sample gives roughly 180,000 clones, around 72% of which show up once; roughly 13% is in the top ten. The material was PBMCs, obtained after 24 months of ibrutinib treatment. This chain connects TRBV9 to TRBJ2-1, with no clear D. The receptor comes from a human donor with chronic lymphocytic leukemia. The DNA for the CDR3 is TGTGCCAGCAGCCCGCTCCGTGGTTCTGGAGTAAAGAATGAGCAGTTCTTC. The encoded protein is CASSPLRGSGVKNEQFF.